What follows describes a single T cell receptor beta chain. After removal of 5 bases from V and 2 bases from J, the junction contained 2 bases not matched to a gene. Germline assignment: CDR1 SNHLY and CDR2 FYNNEI. The CDR3 is 13 residues long. As processed by the authors: Amplification of reference gene primers was used by the study to estimate nucleated cell counts. Sequenced by immunoSEQ multiplex PCR; TCRdb stores in-frame clones only, minus some. V and J calls and clone size are copied from that table; D and trimming were computed from the DNA. The sample yields 20,000 to 25,000 clones, around 90% seen once. This sample is drawn from a study of blood T cell repertoires in COVID-19. Overall study: Donors in the United States, Italy and Spain gave samples during acute or convalescent COVID-19. From T cells, B-cell-depleted T cells, or PBMCs came the material, which was cDNA or gDNA.

The source is a man between 65 and 85 years old with active COVID-19. The specimen sequenced was peripheral blood. The chain joins TRBV2 to TRBJ1-2; 7 nucleotides agree with TRBD1. CDR3 sequence (DNA): TGTGCCAGCAGTCTGACAGGGAACTATGGCTACACCTTC. It translates to CASSLTGNYGYTF.